Only one count was recorded for the clone carrying this T cell receptor (beta chain). What it binds is unknown. Method: immunoSEQ multiplex PCR; TCRdb's copy keeps in-frame clones and lacks some. The table includes about 200,000 clones, roughly 92% detected once. The sample comes from a study of T cell responses to AZD1222 COVID-19 vaccine. Whole-study findings and limits: It was only after the peak T cell response that any repertoires were sampled. Mostly white British, mostly female donors; authors suggested clonal diversity may be underestimated.

The material was peripheral blood, obtained 28 days after the second AZD1222 dose. The receptor was derived from an adult who received the AZD1222 COVID-19 vaccine.

Written as DNA, the CDR3 is TGCGCCAGCAGTCAACTAAGCCTGAAATTAAACCGAGAGGACAATGAGCAGTTCTTC. Translating gives CASSQLSLKLNREDNEQFF. The rearrangement links TRBV23-1 to TRBJ2-1; no reliable D call. TRBV23-1 is classed as an ORF, of uncertain function. Trimming removed 2 bases from V and 5 bases from J, with 25 bases in between. This CDR3 is built from 19 residues.